This passage covers 23 T cell receptor beta chains from one sample sequenced in a study of shared clonotypes between healthy human individuals. Measured with immunoSEQ multiplex PCR; TCRdb has only the in-frame clones, and not every one. The sample records around 2.1 million clones, roughly 91% being singletons. Naive CD8 cells lacked CD45RO, underwent positive selection for CCR7 and left out terminally differentiated effector memory CD45RA+ cells. Sequenced: naive CD8+ T cells from PBMCs. The receptors shown here come from a man aged 18-30 years in good health. Some clones in this sample may be carry-over from other donors' samples.

As concerns this clone: Different DNA sequences within this sample yield the same CDR3. The chain uses TRBV7-9 and TRBJ2-7; 13 bases map to TRBD2. The CDR3 totals 16 residues. The germline CDR1 and CDR2 sequences are SEHNR and FQNEAQ (reference sequence). Trimming took 2 bases from V and 2 from J; bases not matched to a gene: 3. The chain's CDR3 is CASSLPGLAGAYEQYF. The CDR3 region has the DNA TGTGCCAGCAGCTTACCCGGACTAGCGGGAGCCTACGAGCAGTACTTC.

This rearrangement joins TRBV27 to TRBJ2-1; 7 bases are a match to TRBD2. The CDR3 length is 15 residues. Per the germline V gene, CDR1 is MNHEY and CDR2 is SMNVEV (reference sequence). The junction had 5 bases not matched to a gene; V was cut back by 4 bases and J by 2 bases. Written as DNA, the CDR3 is TGTGCCAGCAGTTCGGCGGGAGTTACCTACAATGAGCAGTTCTTC. Amino acids: CASSSAGVTYNEQFF.

The chain combines TRBV5-1 with TRBJ2-5, with TRBD1 matching over 7 bases. CDR3 length: 16 residues. Germline CDR1 is SGHRS and CDR2 is YFSETQ. The ends lost 0 bases at V and 4 bases at J; junction bases unmatched: 9. CDR3 bases: TGCGCCAGCAGCTTGGAACGGCAGGGGGTAACAGAGACCCAGTACTTC. As protein: CASSLERQGVTETQYF.

This rearrangement joins TRBV10-2 to TRBJ1-5; possible D gene TRBD1, 5 bases. Trimming took 2 bases from V and 5 from J, leaving 16 bases between them. Germline V gives CDR1 WSHSY, CDR2 SAAADI. The CDR3 is 16 residues long. The CDR3 nucleotides are TGCGCCAGCAGTGAGGGGGCCGAATCAGTCCATCAGCCCCAGCATTTT. Protein product: CASSEGAESVHQPQHF.

The rearrangement uses TRBV27 and TRBJ2-1; D not resolved. V lost 1 base and J lost 9, with 7 bases in between. This CDR3 region has 12 residues. Germline assignment: CDR1 MNHEY and CDR2 SMNVEV (reference sequence). In DNA, the CDR3 is TGTGCCAGCAGTTTATTTCTCGGTGAGCAGTTCTTC. It encodes CASSLFLGEQFF.

The chain combines TRBV7-9 with TRBJ2-7, with TRBD1 as a possible D gene (6 bases). CDR3 length: 16 amino acids. V shed 2 bases and J shed 0 bases, with 14 bases lying between them. Germline loops: CDR1 SEHNR, CDR2 FQNEAQ (reference sequence). In DNA form, the CDR3 reads TGTGCCAGCAGCTTAATCTCAGGGGCTTCCTCCTACGAGCAGTACTTC. This gives the protein CASSLISGASSYEQYF.

The rearrangement uses TRBV27 and TRBJ2-5; D unresolved. The CDR3 length is 15 residues. V was pared by 5 bases and J by 1 base, with 14 bases between. CDR1 and CDR2 (germline): MNHEY, SMNVEV (reference sequence). This chain's CDR3 is CASSPITGSQETQYF. The CDR3 DNA reads as TGTGCCAGCAGTCCGATTACCGGGTCCCAAGAGACCCAGTACTTC.

This chain links TRBV27 with TRBJ1-1; TRBD1 might be the D (5 bases). CDR3 length equals 14 residues. Per germline, CDR1 MNHEY and CDR2 SMNVEV (reference sequence). V dropped 7 bases and J dropped 0 bases, with 12 bases sitting between them. CDR3 sequence: CASNWGVMNTEAFF. The CDR3 bases are TGTGCCAGCAACTGGGGGGTCATGAACACTGAAGCTTTCTTT.

This chain uses TRBV25-1 with TRBJ2-7, with D unclear. Germline V gene lookup returns CDR1 MGHDK and CDR2 SYGVNS. V gave up 5 bases and J gave up 7 bases, with 15 bases separating them. The CDR3 length is 13 residues. CDR3: CASSPRTYLEQYF. The CDR3 nucleotides are TGTGCCAGCAGTCCCCGGACCTACCTGGAGCAGTACTTC.

About this clone: Sequence at one end of the junction differs from germline and may be a read error. J is TRBJ1-4 and V is TRBV7-9; tentative D call: TRBD1 (5 bases). The CDR3 has 16 residues. Germline V gives CDR1 SEHNR, CDR2 FQNEAQ (reference sequence). CDR3 bases: TGTGCCAGCAGACGAACTGGGGGGACGGATAATGAAAACCTGTTTTTT. Translating it yields CASRRTGGTDNENLFF.

V usage is TRBV7-8 and J usage is TRBJ2-7; D is perhaps TRBD2 (5 bases). V shed 1 base and J shed 3 bases, with 10 bases lying between them. Looked up from germline, CDR1 is SGHVS and CDR2 is FQNEAQ. This CDR3 has 14 residues. As DNA, the CDR3 is TGTGCCAGCAGCTTAGTGCACGGACTCTACGAGCAGTACTTC. This encodes CASSLVHGLYEQYF.

This clone has just one count. This rearrangement joins TRBV27 to TRBJ2-2, with TRBD2 matching over 12 bases. Germline CDR1 and CDR2: MNHEY and SMNVEV (reference sequence). The CDR3 has 16 amino acids. Trimming at V came to 2 bases and at J to 7 bases, leaving 5 bases not matched to a gene. CDR3: CASSLLAGGPFGELFF. The CDR3 DNA is TGTGCCAGCAGTTTACTAGCGGGAGGGCCATTCGGGGAGCTGTTTTTT.

The chain has TRBV5-4 and TRBJ1-1, with D maybe TRBD1 (5 bases). The germline gives CDR1 SGHNT, CDR2 YYREEE (reference sequence). Trimming left V 10 bases short and J 0 bases short, with 10 bases between. The CDR3 length is 12 residues. CDR3 sequence (DNA): TGTGCCGGGGGTTGGATGAACACTGAAGCTTTCTTT. Protein product: CAGGWMNTEAFF.

The rearrangement uses TRBV5-1 and TRBJ2-3; TRBD1 aligns across 7 bases. This CDR3 has 15 residues. Losses at the gene ends were 3 bases for V and 2 bases for J; bases not matched to a gene: 6. Germline assignment: CDR1 SGHRS and CDR2 YFSETQ. CDR3 sequence (DNA): TGCGCCAGCAGCTCCCGGGACAGCGACACAGATACGCAGTATTTT. Its translation is CASSSRDSDTDTQYF.

Notes on this clone: The same CDR3 also results from other DNA sequences found in this sample. V and J are TRBV28 and TRBJ2-7; tentatively, D is TRBD1 or TRBD2 (5 bases each). Germline CDR1 MDHEN, CDR2 SYDVKM. V dropped 1 base and J dropped 3 bases, with 10 bases sitting between them. The CDR3 runs to 14 residues. The DNA for the CDR3 is TGTGCCAGCAGTTTATCAGGGACGGACTACGAGCAGTACTTC. This sequence encodes CASSLSGTDYEQYF. Supplemented by reference TRBV28 and TRBJ2-7, the full variable domain reads DVKVTQSSRYLVKRTGEKVFLECVQDMDHENMFWYRQDPGLGLRLIYFSYDVKMKEKGDIPEGYSVSREKKERFSLILESASTNQTSMYLCASSLSGTDYEQYFGPGTRLTVT.

The V call is TRBV10-3, the J call TRBJ2-7; tentative D call: TRBD1 (5 bases). Germline CDR1 is ENHRY and CDR2 is SYGVKD. This CDR3 is built from 14 residues. V lost 2 bases and J lost 0, with 8 bases in between. CDR3 sequence (DNA): TGTGCCATCAGTGAGAAGGACAACTCCTACGAGCAGTACTTC. Encoded protein: CAISEKDNSYEQYF.

The chain recombines TRBV28 with TRBJ2-1; weak D call: TRBD2 (6 bases). The CDR3 runs 18 residues. The germline V and J ends were trimmed by 3 bases and 1 base, with 19 bases remaining between them. Germline values: CDR1 MDHEN, CDR2 SYDVKM. The CDR3 DNA sequence: TGTGCCAGCAGTTTCTTAATACGGGAGTTGGGGTCCTACAATGAGCAGTTCTTC. Amino acids: CASSFLIRELGSYNEQFF.

Comments on this clone: Other DNA sequences from this sample encode an identical CDR3 as well. The V gene is TRBV11-2, the J gene TRBJ2-7, with D unresolved. Germline values: CDR1 SGHAT, CDR2 FQNNGV. The V end lost 1 base, the J end lost 6 bases, and 7 bases lay between the germline ends. The CDR3 runs 12 residues. CDR3 region: CASSLGAGEQYF. DNA for the CDR3: TGTGCCAGCAGCTTAGGGGCAGGCGAGCAGTACTTC.

The chain combines TRBV6-5 with TRBJ1-4; 7 bases line up with TRBD1. The CDR3 contains 15 residues. From germline, CDR1 is MNHEY and CDR2 SVGAGI. The V gene end was trimmed by 6 bases and the J gene end by 6 bases; junction bases not matched to a gene: 10. CDR3 loop: CASSSHEGAYEKLFF. The CDR3 nucleotides are TGTGCCAGCAGCTCCCATGAGGGGGCTTATGAAAAACTGTTTTTT.

V usage is TRBV27 and J usage is TRBJ1-3; D is ambiguous. This CDR3 comprises 13 residues. The germline V gene encodes CDR1 MNHEY and CDR2 SMNVEV (reference sequence). Trimming stripped 5 bases from V and 7 bases from J, with 12 bases between. The CDR3 DNA reads as TGTGCCAGCAGTCTGGACCGGAAGAACACCATATATTTT. As protein: CASSLDRKNTIYF.

A note on this clone: The same CDR3 can be traced to other DNA sequences in this sample. This rearrangement joins TRBV27 to TRBJ2-7; 10 bases match TRBD2. The CDR3 extends over 14 amino acids. In germline, CDR1 is MNHEY, CDR2 SMNVEV (reference sequence). V shed 3 bases and J 5 bases; nucleotides not matched to a gene: 4. The CDR3 coding sequence is TGTGCCAGCAGTTTTGGGCTAGCGGGAGACGAGCAGTACTTC. This translates into CASSFGLAGDEQYF.

The chain combines TRBV7-8 with TRBJ2-7; unclear D gene. V was trimmed by 5 bases and J by 6 bases, leaving 14 bases between them. CDR3 length equals 13 residues. Germline lookup yields CDR1 SGHVS and CDR2 FQNEAQ. CDR3 nucleotide sequence: TGTGCCAGCAGCCCCTCCCATAGCCCCGAGCAGTACTTC. Protein sequence: CASSPSHSPEQYF.

This clone was counted once. This CDR3 is also generated by other DNA sequences in the sample. The rearrangement links TRBV2 to TRBJ2-7, with D unresolved. Per the germline V gene, CDR1 is SNHLY and CDR2 is FYNNEI. The CDR3 is made up of 14 amino acids. Trimming stripped 5 bases from V and 0 bases from J, with 11 bases between. For the CDR3, the DNA is TGTGCCAGCAGTCTGACTGAAAGCTCCTACGAGCAGTACTTC. It yields the protein CASSLTESSYEQYF.